One and the same sample provided the 13 T cell receptor beta chains below, sequenced in a study of T cell repertoires in cytomegalovirus infection. TCRdb fed the reads into MiXCR, producing one record per CDR3 protein. The sample lists some 800,000 distinct CDR3 sequences; almost 30% were seen once. The antigens these receptors bind are not known. Material: cultured CD8+ T cells from PBMCs, obtained from culture after CMV antigen stimulation. These receptors all come from a human donor in good health (CMV status not recorded). Some clones in this sample may be carry-over from other donors' samples.

The chain couples TRBV13 to TRBJ1-4; 7 bases match TRBD1. The CDR3 totals 15 residues. CDR1 and CDR2 (germline): PRHDT, FYEKMQ (reference sequence). J was trimmed by 8 bases and V by 6 bases; bases with no gene match: 12. The CDR3 loop is CASSSRQGLEEKLFF. The CDR3, as DNA: TGTGCCAGCAGTTCGAGACAGGGCCTTGAGGAAAAACTGTTTTTT.

The chain is built from TRBV4-1 and TRBJ2-1; maybe TRBD1 (5 bases). With 1 base removed from V and 12 bases from J, the gap between germline ends came to 10 bases. Germline CDR1 and CDR2: MGHRA and YSYEKL. The CDR3 is 12 amino acids. For the CDR3, the DNA is TGCGCCAGCAGCCAAGCCAGAGACAGGCAGTTCTTC. It encodes CASSQARDRQFF.

This clonotype was seen a few times. The chain uses TRBV27 and TRBJ1-2; D is perhaps TRBD1 (6 bases). There are 15 residues in the CDR3. CDR1 MNHEY and CDR2 SMNVEV come from the germline V gene (reference sequence). Trimming stripped 10 bases from V and 1 base from J, with 19 bases between. CDR3 in amino acids: CATRRPGHINYGYTF. In nucleotides, the CDR3 is TGTGCCACCCGACGCCCGGGACACATTAACTATGGCTACACCTTC.

V usage is TRBV19 and J usage is TRBJ1-2, with TRBD1 matching over 10 bases. The V gene end was trimmed by 10 bases and the J gene end by 4 bases; junction bases not matched to a gene: 9. The CDR3 is 14 residues long. Germline V lookup: CDR1 LNHDA, CDR2 SQIVND (reference sequence). CDR3 nucleotides: TGTGCCAATCTAAAGGGACAGGGGAGCTATGGCTACACCTTC. It yields the protein CANLKGQGSYGYTF.

V is TRBV29-1 and J is TRBJ1-2; TRBD1 agrees at 8 bases. This CDR3 has 15 amino acids. J lost 6 bases, V lost 3 bases, and 12 bases had no gene match. Looked up from germline, CDR1 is SQVTM and CDR2 is ANQGSEA. The CDR3 loop reads CSVEGVDRGGHGYTF. For the CDR3, the DNA is TGCAGCGTTGAGGGTGTCGACAGGGGAGGACATGGCTACACCTTC.

The DNA for the CDR3 is TGTGCCAGCAGTTTGAAACTAGCGGGGCCCAATGAGCAGTTCTTC. This encodes CASSLKLAGPNEQFF. The rearrangement links TRBV12-3 or TRBV12-4 to TRBJ2-1; 10 nucleotides match TRBD2. The CDR3 contains 15 residues. Trimming took 3 bases from V and 6 from J; bases not matched to a gene: 5.

This clonotype was detected ten times or more. V usage is TRBV7-2 and J usage is TRBJ2-1; 9 nucleotides line up with TRBD1. The CDR3 is 15 amino acids. The V segment lost 3 bases and the J segment 7 bases; nucleotides outside the gene matches: 7. The germline CDR1 and CDR2 sequences are SGHTA and FQGNSA. CDR3 loop: CASSFVGTGWNEQFF. The CDR3 bases are TGTGCCAGCAGCTTCGTTGGGACAGGGTGGAATGAGCAGTTCTTC.

This clonotype was observed at least ten times. This sequence joins TRBV4-1 and TRBJ1-1, with D perhaps TRBD1 (5 bases). The V end was cut by 4 bases, the J end by 4 bases, with 19 bases between. The germline V gene has CDR1 MGHRA and CDR2 YSYEKL. CDR3 length: 16 residues. As DNA, the CDR3 is TGCGCCAGCAGCCTAGATCCTTCAGGGAGGCCCACTGAAGCTTTCTTT. Encoded protein: CASSLDPSGRPTEAFF.

This clonotype was picked up a small number of times. The CDR3 protein is CATSATGNQPQHF. DNA for the CDR3: TGTGCCACCAGTGCCACAGGGAACCAGCCCCAGCATTTT. This chain uses TRBV24-1 with TRBJ1-5, with D possibly TRBD1 on 6 matching bases. Trimming took off 5 bases at V and 7 bases at J, with 11 bases between the two ends. Germline V gene sequence: CDR1 KGHDR, CDR2 SFDVKD. The CDR3 sequence is 13 residues long.

The chain has TRBV3-1 and TRBJ1-1, with D unclear. Germline V lookup: CDR1 LGHDT, CDR2 YNNKEL (reference sequence). The ends were cut back, 4 bases at V and 1 base at J, with 13 bases in the middle. There are 15 residues in the CDR3. The CDR3 protein is CASSLGRSGNTEAFF. In nucleotides, the CDR3 is TGTGCCAGCAGCCTCGGTAGGTCGGGGAACACTGAAGCTTTCTTT.

The chain has TRBV6-5 and TRBJ2-7; D may be TRBD2 (6 bases). There are 16 residues in the CDR3. The germline V gene has CDR1 MNHEY and CDR2 SVGAGI. V was cut by 2 bases and J by 0 bases, with 14 bases left in between. The CDR3 reads CASSYGPGTYSYEQYF. Written as DNA, the CDR3 is TGTGCCAGCAGTTACGGGCCCGGGACTTACTCCTACGAGCAGTACTTC.

The chain has TRBV19 and TRBJ2-1; D is unclear. CDR3 length: 14 amino acids. Germline CDR1 is LNHDA and CDR2 is SQIVND (reference sequence). With 3 bases removed from V and 7 bases from J, the gap between germline ends came to 13 bases. The CDR3 DNA reads TGTGCCAGTAGTATGGTCGGCAGAGCAAATGAGCAGTTCTTC. It codes for CASSMVGRANEQFF.

V and J are TRBV4-1 and TRBJ2-5, with D hard to call. Between the trimmed V and J ends, which lost 1 base and 1 base, there was a span of 16 bases. The CDR3 consists of 17 residues. Germline-derived CDR1 and CDR2 are MGHRA and YSYEKL. DNA for the CDR3: TGCGCCAGCAGCCAAGGTCGAACAGTGGCGCCCCAAGAGACCCAGTACTTC. Protein: CASSQGRTVAPQETQYF.